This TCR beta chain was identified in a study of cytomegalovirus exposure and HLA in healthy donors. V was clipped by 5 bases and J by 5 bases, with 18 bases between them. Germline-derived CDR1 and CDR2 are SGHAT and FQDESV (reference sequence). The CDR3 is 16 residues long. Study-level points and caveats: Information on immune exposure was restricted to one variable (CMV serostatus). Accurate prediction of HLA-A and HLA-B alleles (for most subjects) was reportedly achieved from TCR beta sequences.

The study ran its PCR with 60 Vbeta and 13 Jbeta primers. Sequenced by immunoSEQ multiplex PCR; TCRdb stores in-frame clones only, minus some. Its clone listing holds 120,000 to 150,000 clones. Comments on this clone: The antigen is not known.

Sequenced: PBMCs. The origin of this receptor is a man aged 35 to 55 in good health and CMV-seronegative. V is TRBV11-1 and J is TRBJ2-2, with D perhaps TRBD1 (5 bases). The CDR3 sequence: CASSRAGSSLTGELFF. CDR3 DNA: TGTGCCAGCAGCCGAGCAGGGTCGTCGTTAACCGGGGAGCTGTTTTTT.